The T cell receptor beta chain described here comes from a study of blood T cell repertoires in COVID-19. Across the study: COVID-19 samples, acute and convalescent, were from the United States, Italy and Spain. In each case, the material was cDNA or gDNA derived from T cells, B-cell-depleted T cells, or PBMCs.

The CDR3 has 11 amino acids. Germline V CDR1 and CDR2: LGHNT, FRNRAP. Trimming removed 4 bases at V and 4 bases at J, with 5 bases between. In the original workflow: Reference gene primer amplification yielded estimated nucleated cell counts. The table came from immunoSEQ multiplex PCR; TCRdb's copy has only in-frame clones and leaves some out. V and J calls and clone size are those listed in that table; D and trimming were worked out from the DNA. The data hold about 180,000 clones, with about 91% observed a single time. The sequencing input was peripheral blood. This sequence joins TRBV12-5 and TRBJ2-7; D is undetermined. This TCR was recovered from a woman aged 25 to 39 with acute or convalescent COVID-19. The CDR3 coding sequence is TGTGCTAGTGGTTCCTCGTACGAGCAGTACTTC. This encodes CASGSSYEQYF.